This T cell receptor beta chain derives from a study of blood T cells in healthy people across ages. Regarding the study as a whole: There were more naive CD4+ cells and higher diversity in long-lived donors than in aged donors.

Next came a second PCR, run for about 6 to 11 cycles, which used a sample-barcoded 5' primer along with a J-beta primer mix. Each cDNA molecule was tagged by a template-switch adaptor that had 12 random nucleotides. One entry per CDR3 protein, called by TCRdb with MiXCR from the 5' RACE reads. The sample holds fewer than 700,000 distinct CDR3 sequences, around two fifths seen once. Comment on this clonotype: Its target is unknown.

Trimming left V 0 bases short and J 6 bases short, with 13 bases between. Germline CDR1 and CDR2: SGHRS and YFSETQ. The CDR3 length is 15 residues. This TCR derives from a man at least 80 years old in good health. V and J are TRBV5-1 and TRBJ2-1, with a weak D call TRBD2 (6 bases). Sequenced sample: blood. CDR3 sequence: CASSLGAGQGNEQFF. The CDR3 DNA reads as TGCGCCAGCAGCTTGGGCGCGGGGCAGGGCAATGAGCAGTTCTTC.